What follows are 8 T cell receptor beta chains derived from one specimen sequenced in a study of blood T cell repertoires in COVID-19. Some clones are missing from TCRdb's copy, which holds only in-frame ones; the method was immunoSEQ multiplex PCR. The repertoire holds about 180,000 clones, 80% to 90% seen once, with 3.3% in the top ten. Sequencing used peripheral blood. The receptors stem from a man between 60 and 75 years old with acute or convalescent COVID-19.

J is TRBJ2-4 and V is TRBV30; 7 bases agree with TRBD1. The CDR3 covers 15 residues. V was pared by 4 bases and J by 1 base, with 7 bases of the junction left unmatched. The germline CDR1 and CDR2 sequences are GTSNPN and SVGIG (reference sequence). CDR3 DNA: TGTGCCTGGACCCCGGACAGGACCGCCAAAAACATTCAGTACTTC. Translation gives CAWTPDRTAKNIQYF.

V and J are TRBV9 and TRBJ2-1; 8 nucleotides match TRBD2. This CDR3 comprises 15 residues. J lost 7 bases, V lost 3 bases, and 9 bases had no gene match. The V gene's germline CDR1 is SGDLS and CDR2 YYNGEE. CDR3 bases: TGTGCCAGCAGCGACCCGGGACTAGGACGAAATGAGCAGTTCTTC. It specifies CASSDPGLGRNEQFF.

Notes on this clone: In the same sample, other DNA sequences code for this CDR3. The genes are TRBV4-1 and TRBJ2-3; D is unresolved. V was shortened by 0 bases and J by 4 bases, with 5 bases between the two germline ends. The CDR3 loop spans 13 amino acids. The germline V gene has CDR1 MGHRA and CDR2 YSYEKL. The CDR3 reads CASSQDPADTQYF. The CDR3 DNA reads as TGCGCCAGCAGCCAAGATCCGGCAGATACGCAGTATTTT.

The J gene is TRBJ2-7, the V gene TRBV4-3, with TRBD1 identical over 8 bases. The CDR3 has 14 amino acids. With V trimmed by 4 bases and J by 2 bases, 4 bases remained unmatched. The germline V gene has CDR1 LGHNA and CDR2 YSLEER. In DNA, the CDR3 is TGCGCCAGCAGCCGGGACAGGTCTACCTACGAGCAGTACTTC. It is translated as CASSRDRSTYEQYF.

The V gene is TRBV2, the J gene TRBJ1-2; TRBD1 might be the D (5 bases). Germline-derived CDR1 and CDR2 are SNHLY and FYNNEI. The CDR3 is 14 amino acids. Trimming pared 7 bases from V and 4 bases from J, leaving 16 bases between. CDR3: CASTLGGLGYGYTF. CDR3 DNA: TGTGCCAGCACCCTTGGGGGGTTGGGCTATGGCTACACCTTC.

The V gene is TRBV4-2, the J gene TRBJ2-5; D possibly corresponds to TRBD1 (5 bases). V lost 0 bases and J lost 4, with 18 bases in between. Per germline, CDR1 LGHNA and CDR2 YNFKEQ. CDR3 length: 17 amino acids. The DNA for the CDR3 is TGTGCCAGCAGCCAAGATAGGGGCGGTTTTGGGGCAGAGACCCAGTACTTC. Translation gives CASSQDRGGFGAETQYF.

The J gene is TRBJ1-5, the V gene TRBV7-9, with a weak D call TRBD1 (6 bases). Trimming cost V 4 bases and J 1 base, with 14 bases left between them. The length of the CDR3 is 16 residues. Germline lookup yields CDR1 SEHNR and CDR2 FQNEAQ (reference sequence). The CDR3 reads CASSSTGTSSNQPQHF. CDR3 coding DNA: TGTGCCAGCAGCTCAACCGGGACATCAAGCAATCAGCCCCAGCATTTT.

This clone occurred once. The chain employs TRBV2 and TRBJ2-2, with a tentative D call TRBD2 (5 bases). CDR1 and CDR2 (germline): SNHLY, FYNNEI. The CDR3 loop spans 16 amino acids. V was trimmed by 7 bases and J by 3 bases, leaving 18 bases between them. The CDR3 sequence: CASTPVYGGYTGELFF. DNA of the CDR3: TGTGCCAGCACCCCCGTTTATGGCGGGTACACCGGGGAGCTGTTTTTT.